This paragraph covers one T cell receptor beta chain sequence. Its antigen is not identified. This table comes from immunoSEQ multiplex PCR, and its TCRdb copy is limited to in-frame clones, with some not included. The data show 55,000 to 80,000 clones, around 85% seen once. The source of the sample is a study of OX40 agonist ivuxolimab in advanced cancers. Overall study context: The study enrolled dose-escalation patients with hepatocellular carcinoma, melanoma, renal cell or head and neck cancer. The group had a mean age of roughly 56 years, ranged from about 20 to 85, and was roughly 83% male.

The timepoints at which blood was sampled were baseline, cycle 4 day 1, and cycle 7 day 1. Germline lookup yields CDR1 SGHKS and CDR2 YYEKEE (reference sequence). The CDR3 totals 14 residues. Trimming removed 3 bases from V and 5 bases from J, with 14 bases in between. Broader study findings: Both blood CD4+ and CD8+ T cells showed clonal growth by week 6 at 0.1 to 3.0 mg/kg.

The input for sequencing was CD4+ or CD8+ T cells sorted from blood, taken in a trial of the OX40 agonist ivuxolimab. The rearrangement uses TRBV5-5 and TRBJ1-1; D gene unclear. The TCR sequence derives from an adult with an advanced solid tumor such as melanoma, head and neck, liver or kidney cancer. The CDR3 spells CASSYFGVGTEAFF. DNA for the CDR3: TGTGCCAGCAGCTATTTCGGGGTGGGGACTGAAGCTTTCTTT.